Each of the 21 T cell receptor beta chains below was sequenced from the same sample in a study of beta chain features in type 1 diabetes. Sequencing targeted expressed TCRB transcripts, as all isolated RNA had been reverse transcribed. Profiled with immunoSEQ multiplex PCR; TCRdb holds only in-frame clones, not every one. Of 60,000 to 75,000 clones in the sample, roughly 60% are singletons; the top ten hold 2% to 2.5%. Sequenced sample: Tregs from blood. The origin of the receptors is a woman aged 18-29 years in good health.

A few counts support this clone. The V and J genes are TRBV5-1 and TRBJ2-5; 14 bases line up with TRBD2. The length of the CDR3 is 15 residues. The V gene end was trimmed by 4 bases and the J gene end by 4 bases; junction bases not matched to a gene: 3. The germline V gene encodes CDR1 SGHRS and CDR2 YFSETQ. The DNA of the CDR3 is TGCGCCAGCAGCGTCGGGACTAGCGGGAGAGAGACCCAGTACTTC. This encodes CASSVGTSGRETQYF.

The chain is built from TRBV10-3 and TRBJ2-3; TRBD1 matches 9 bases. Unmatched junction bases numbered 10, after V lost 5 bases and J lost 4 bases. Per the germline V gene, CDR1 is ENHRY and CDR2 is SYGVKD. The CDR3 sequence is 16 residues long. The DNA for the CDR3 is TGTGCCATCAGTCTATACCTCGGACAGGGGTCAGATACGCAGTATTTT. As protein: CAISLYLGQGSDTQYF.

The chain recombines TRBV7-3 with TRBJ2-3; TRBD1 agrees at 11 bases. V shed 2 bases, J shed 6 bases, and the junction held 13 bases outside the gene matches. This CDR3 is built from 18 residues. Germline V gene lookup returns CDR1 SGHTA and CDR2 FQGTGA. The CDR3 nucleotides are TGTGCCAGCAGCTTACCTCTCGGGGGGACAGGGGGAATGGATACGCAGTATTTT. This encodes CASSLPLGGTGGMDTQYF. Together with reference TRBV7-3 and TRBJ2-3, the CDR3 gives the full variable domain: GAGVSQTPSNKVTEKGKYVELRCDPISGHTALYWYRQSLGQGPEFLIYFQGTGAADDSGLPNDRFFAVRPEGSVSTLKIQRTERGDSAVYLCASSLPLGGTGGMDTQYFGPGTRLTVL.

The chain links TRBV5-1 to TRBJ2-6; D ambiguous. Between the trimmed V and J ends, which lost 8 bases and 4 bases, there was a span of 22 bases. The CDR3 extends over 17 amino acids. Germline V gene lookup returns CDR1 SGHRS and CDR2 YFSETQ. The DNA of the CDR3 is TGCGCCAGTCAGGCCCAGGCGACCTTAGGAGGGGCCAACGTCCTGACTTTC. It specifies CASQAQATLGGANVLTF.

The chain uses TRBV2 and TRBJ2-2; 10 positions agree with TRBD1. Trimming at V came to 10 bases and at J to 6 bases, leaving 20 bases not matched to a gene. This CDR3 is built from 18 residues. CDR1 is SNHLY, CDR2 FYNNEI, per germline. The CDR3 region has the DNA TGTGCCACCTTAAAGAGGGGCAGGTCCGACAGGGGGCCCGGGGAGCTGTTTTTT. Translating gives CATLKRGRSDRGPGELFF. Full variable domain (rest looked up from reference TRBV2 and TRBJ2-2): EPEVTQTPSHQVTQMGQEVILRCVPISNHLYFYWYRQILGQKVEFLVSFYNNEISEKSEIFDDQFSVERPDGSNFTLKIRSTKLEDSAMYFCATLKRGRSDRGPGELFFGEGSRLTVL.

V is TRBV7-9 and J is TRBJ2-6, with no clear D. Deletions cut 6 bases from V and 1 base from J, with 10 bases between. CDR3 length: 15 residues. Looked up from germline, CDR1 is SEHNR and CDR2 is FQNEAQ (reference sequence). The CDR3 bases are TGTGCCAGCAGTTATGACTCATCTGGGGCCAACGTCCTGACTTTC. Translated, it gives CASSYDSSGANVLTF.

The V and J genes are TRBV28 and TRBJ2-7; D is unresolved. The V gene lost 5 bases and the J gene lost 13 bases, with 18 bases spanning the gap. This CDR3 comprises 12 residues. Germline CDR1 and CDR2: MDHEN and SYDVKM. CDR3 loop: CASSPPRAEYYF. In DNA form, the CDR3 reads TGTGCCAGCAGTCCCCCCCGCGCGGAGTATTACTTC.

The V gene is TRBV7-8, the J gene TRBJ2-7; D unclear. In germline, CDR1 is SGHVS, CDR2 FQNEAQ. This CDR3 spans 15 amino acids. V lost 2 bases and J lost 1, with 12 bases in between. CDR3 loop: CASSLLNIRSYEQYF. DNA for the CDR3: TGTGCCAGCAGCTTATTGAACATCAGGTCCTACGAGCAGTACTTC.

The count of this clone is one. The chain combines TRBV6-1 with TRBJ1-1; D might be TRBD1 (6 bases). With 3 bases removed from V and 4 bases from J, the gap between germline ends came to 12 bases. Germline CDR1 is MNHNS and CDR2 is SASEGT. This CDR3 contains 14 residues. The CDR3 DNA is TGTGCCAGCAGTGAGGGGGGGCTGGGCACTGAAGCTTTCTTT. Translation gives CASSEGGLGTEAFF.

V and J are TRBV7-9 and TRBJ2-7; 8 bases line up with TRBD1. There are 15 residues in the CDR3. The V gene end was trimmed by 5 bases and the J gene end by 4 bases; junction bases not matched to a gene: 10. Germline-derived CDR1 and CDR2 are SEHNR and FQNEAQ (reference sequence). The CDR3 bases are TGTGCCAGCAGCCCACTGGACAGGGTATCATACGAGCAGTACTTC. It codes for CASSPLDRVSYEQYF. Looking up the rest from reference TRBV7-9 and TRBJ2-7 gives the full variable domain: DTGVSQNPRHKITKRGQNVTFRCDPISEHNRLYWYRQTLGQGPEFLTYFQNEAQLEKSRLLSDRFSAERPKGSFSTLEIQRTEQGDSAMYLCASSPLDRVSYEQYFGPGTRLTVT.

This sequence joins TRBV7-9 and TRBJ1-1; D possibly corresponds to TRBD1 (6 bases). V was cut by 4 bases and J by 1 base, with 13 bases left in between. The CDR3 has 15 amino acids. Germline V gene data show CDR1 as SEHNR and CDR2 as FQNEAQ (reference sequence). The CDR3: CASSSPGQPNTEAFF. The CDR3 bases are TGTGCCAGCAGCTCGCCCGGACAGCCGAACACTGAAGCTTTCTTT.

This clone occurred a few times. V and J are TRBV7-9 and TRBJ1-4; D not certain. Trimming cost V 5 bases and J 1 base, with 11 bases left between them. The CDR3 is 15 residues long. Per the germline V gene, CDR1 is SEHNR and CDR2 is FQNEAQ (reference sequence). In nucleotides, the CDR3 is TGTGCCAGCAGCCCCGCGGGGATAACTAATGAAAAACTGTTTTTT. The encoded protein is CASSPAGITNEKLFF. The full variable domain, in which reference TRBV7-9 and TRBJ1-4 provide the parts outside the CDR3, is DTGVSQNPRHKITKRGQNVTFRCDPISEHNRLYWYRQTLGQGPEFLTYFQNEAQLEKSRLLSDRFSAERPKGSFSTLEIQRTEQGDSAMYLCASSPAGITNEKLFFGSGTQLSVL.

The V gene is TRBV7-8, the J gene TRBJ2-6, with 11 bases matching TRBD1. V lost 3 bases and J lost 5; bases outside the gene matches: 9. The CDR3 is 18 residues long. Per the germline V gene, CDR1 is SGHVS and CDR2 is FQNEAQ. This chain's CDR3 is CASSFPTGQGEWANVLTF. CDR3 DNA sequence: TGTGCCAGCAGCTTTCCGACGGGACAGGGGGAGTGGGCCAACGTCCTGACTTTC.

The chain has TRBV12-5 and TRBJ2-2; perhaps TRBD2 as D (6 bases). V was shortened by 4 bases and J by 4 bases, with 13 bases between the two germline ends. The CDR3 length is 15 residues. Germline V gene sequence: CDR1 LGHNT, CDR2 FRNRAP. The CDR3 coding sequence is TGTGCTAGTGGTTCAAGGACTAAACCCACCGGGGAGCTGTTTTTT. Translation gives CASGSRTKPTGELFF.

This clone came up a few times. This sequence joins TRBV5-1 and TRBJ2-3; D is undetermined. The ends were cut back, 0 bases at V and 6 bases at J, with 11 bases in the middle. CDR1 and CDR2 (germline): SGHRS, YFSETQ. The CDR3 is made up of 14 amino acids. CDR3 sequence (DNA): TGCGCCAGCAGCTTGGCGCAACCTAGGGATACGCAGTATTTT. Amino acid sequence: CASSLAQPRDTQYF.

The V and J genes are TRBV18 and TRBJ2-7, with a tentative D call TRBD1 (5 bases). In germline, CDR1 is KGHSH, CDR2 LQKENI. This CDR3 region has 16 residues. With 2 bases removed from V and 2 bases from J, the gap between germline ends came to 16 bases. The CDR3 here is CASSPIVGQGAYEQYF. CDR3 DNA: TGTGCCAGCTCACCAATCGTTGGCCAGGGCGCCTACGAGCAGTACTTC.

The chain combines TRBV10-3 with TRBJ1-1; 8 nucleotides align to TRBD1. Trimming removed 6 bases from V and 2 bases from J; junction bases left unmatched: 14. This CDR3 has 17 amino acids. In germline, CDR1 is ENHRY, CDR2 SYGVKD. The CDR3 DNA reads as TGTGCCATCAGACCAGGGGGCTACCTCCGGGACAACACTGAAGCTTTCTTT. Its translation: CAIRPGGYLRDNTEAFF.

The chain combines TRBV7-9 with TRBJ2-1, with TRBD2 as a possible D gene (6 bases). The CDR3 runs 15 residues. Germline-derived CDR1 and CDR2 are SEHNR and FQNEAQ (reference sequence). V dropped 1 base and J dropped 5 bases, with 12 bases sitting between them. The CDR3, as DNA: TGTGCCAGCAGCTTAGAAGGAGGGCCCAACAATGAGCAGTTCTTC. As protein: CASSLEGGPNNEQFF.

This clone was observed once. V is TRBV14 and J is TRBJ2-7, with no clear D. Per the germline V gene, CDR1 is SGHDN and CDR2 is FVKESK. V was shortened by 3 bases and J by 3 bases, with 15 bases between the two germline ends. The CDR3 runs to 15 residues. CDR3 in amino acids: CASSHGGYRFYEQYF. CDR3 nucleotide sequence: TGTGCCAGCAGCCACGGCGGATACCGTTTCTACGAGCAGTACTTC.

The CDR3 DNA is TGTGCCAGCAGCTTAGCGGAGGGGAGCAATCAGCCCCAGCATTTT. It codes for CASSLAEGSNQPQHF. The J gene is TRBJ1-5, the V gene TRBV7-9, with a possible D match to TRBD1 (5 bases). The CDR3 covers 15 residues. Trimming removed 0 bases at V and 1 base at J, with 7 bases between. Germline V CDR1 and CDR2: SEHNR, FQNEAQ (reference sequence).

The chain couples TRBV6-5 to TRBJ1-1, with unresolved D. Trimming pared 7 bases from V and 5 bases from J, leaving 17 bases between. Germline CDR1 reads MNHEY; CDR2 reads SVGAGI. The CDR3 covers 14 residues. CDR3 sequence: CASIREGGRTEAFF. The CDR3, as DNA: TGTGCCAGCATCCGGGAGGGAGGTAGGACTGAAGCTTTCTTT.